This entry concerns a single T cell receptor (beta chain). This clone is a singleton in its sample. Its antigen target is currently unknown. There are no base qualities to consult, and no much larger clone falls within one base. The data were taken from a study of OX40 agonist ivuxolimab in advanced cancers. For context, the study as a whole: Ivuxolimab, which targeted the costimulatory receptor OX40 (CD134), was an agonistic, fully human IgG2 monoclonal antibody. The purpose of peripheral TCRbeta sequencing was to test whether ivuxolimab changed TCR sequence diversity and led to clonal T-cell expansion. Patients were allowed to have had prior anti-PD-1, anti-PD-L1 or anti-CTLA-4 therapy, and 30% to 40% of the dose-escalation patients had been treated with checkpoint inhibitors. In the dose-escalation cohort, 75% to 90% of patients were male, and the mean age was around 60 years with a range of roughly 23 to 79. The paper reports the monotherapy dose-escalation portion (N of about 56 patients) of the phase I ivuxolimab trial. Of the approximately 50 dose-escalation patients, hepatocellular carcinoma was present in approximately 20, melanoma in around 15, renal cell carcinoma in 9 and head and neck cancer in 9. Partial responses occurred in three dose-escalation patients: two with cutaneous melanoma and one with hepatocellular carcinoma. Intravenous ivuxolimab was administered to patients every 2 weeks at six dose levels: 0.01, 0.1, 0.3, 1.5, 3 and 10 mg/kg.

The paper's findings and limits, for the study overall: In partial responders in the 0.1-3.0 mg/kg groups, normalized peripheral clonal expansion was found to be among the lowest, especially among CD8+ T cells. After ivuxolimab, expanded clones were on average more numerous among CD8+ T cells than among CD4+ T cells. Low levels of normalized T-cell clonal expansion were also seen in some patients who did not respond. The antigen specificity of the clonally expanded peripheral T cells was not determined. At doses from 0.1 to 3.0 mg/kg, clonal expansion was seen in both CD4+ and CD8+ blood T cells between baseline and week 6.

The trial excluded patients who had a history of autoimmune disease or were on systemic immunosuppression. Peripheral blood for TCR sequencing was collected from all dose cohorts at baseline, on cycle 4 day 1, and on cycle 7 day 1. The samples were drawn from a first-in-human, open-label, multicenter phase I dose-escalation trial of ivuxolimab. The trial enrolled adults with locally advanced or metastatic head and neck squamous cell, hepatocellular, melanoma or renal cell carcinoma. CD4+ and CD8+ T cells were sorted separately from peripheral blood before TCR sequencing. Trimming removed 4 bases from V and 6 bases from J; the gene matches leave 11 bases unexplained. CDR1 and CDR2 were assigned from the germline V gene as SGHNT and YENEEA. From the cysteine up to the phenylalanine, the CDR3 has a length of 17 residues. Just CDR3 DNA is preserved here, 51 bases in frame from base 1. For sequencing of the TCRbeta CDR3 region, genomic DNA was extracted from the sorted cells. The immunoSEQ Assay was used for sequencing of TCRbeta CDR3 regions. The source is immuneACCESS, and TCRdb retained only in-frame sequences with V and J called. Part of the clones is not carried over; for the studies checked, unresolved V genes explain less than half of this, and the remainder is unexplained. This sample has tens of thousands of clones in its table, and just under 90% of those were observed once. 5% to 6% of the sample is held by the ten biggest clonotypes.

The chain joins TRBV11-3 to TRBJ2-1, with TRBD2 identical over 11 junction bases. The receptor's source is an adult with an advanced solid tumor such as melanoma, head and neck, liver or kidney cancer. The material was CD4+ or CD8+ T cells sorted from blood, obtained in a trial of the OX40 agonist ivuxolimab. Read as DNA, the sequence is TGTGCCAGCAGCTCCGGGACTAGCGGACGCTCGGCCAATGAGCAGTTCTTC. Translated, it gives CASSSGTSGRSANEQFF.